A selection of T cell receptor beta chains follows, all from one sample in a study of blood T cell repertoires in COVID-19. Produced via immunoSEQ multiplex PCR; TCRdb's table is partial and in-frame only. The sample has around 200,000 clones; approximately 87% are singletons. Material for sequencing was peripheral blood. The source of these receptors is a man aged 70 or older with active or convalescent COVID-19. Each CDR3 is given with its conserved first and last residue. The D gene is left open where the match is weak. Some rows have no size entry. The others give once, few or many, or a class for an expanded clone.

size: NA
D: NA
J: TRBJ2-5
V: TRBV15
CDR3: CATRGRVGGETQYF
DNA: TGTGCCACCAGGGGGCGGGTCGGAGGGGAGACCCAGTACTTC

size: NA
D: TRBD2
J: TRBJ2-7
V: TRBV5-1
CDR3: CASSLAPGLARYEQYF
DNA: TGCGCCAGCAGCTTGGCCCCGGGACTAGCTCGCTACGAGCAGTACTTC

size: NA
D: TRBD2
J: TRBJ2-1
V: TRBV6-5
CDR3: CASSYRASGGAGEQFF
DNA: TGTGCCAGCAGTTATAGGGCTAGCGGGGGGGCCGGTGAGCAGTTCTTC

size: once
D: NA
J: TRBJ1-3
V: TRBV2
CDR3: CASSSQVTSGNTIYF
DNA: TGTGCCAGCAGTTCACAGGTGACCTCTGGAAACACCATATATTTT

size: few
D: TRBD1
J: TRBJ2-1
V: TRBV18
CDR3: CAIPDRVNNEQFF
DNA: TGTGCCATCCCGGACAGGGTAAACAATGAGCAGTTCTTC

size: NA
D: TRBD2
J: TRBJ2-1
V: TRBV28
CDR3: CASSSPVVGTSGNEQFF
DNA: TGTGCCAGCAGTTCCCCCGTCGTGGGGACTAGCGGAAATGAGCAGTTCTTC

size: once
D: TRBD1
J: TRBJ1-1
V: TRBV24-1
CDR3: CATMGQSNTEAFF
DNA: TGTGCCACTATGGGACAGTCGAACACTGAAGCTTTCTTT

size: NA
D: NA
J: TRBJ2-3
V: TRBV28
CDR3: CASSPPSTDTQYF
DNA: TGTGCCAGCAGTCCTCCCAGCACAGATACGCAGTATTTT

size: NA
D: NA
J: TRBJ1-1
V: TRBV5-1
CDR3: CASSKRTALNTEAFF
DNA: TGCGCCAGCAGCAAACGGACAGCCCTGAACACTGAAGCTTTCTTT

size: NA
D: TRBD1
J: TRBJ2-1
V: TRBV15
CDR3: CATSRVDRVDEQFF
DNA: TGTGCCACCAGCAGAGTAGACAGGGTCGATGAGCAGTTCTTC

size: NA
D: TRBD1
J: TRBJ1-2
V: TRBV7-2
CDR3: CASSLKGQGADGYTF
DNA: TGTGCCAGCAGCCTAAAGGGACAGGGGGCAGATGGCTACACCTTC

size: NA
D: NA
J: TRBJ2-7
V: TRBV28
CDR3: CASSLGAAYEQYF
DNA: TGTGCCAGCAGTTTAGGGGCCGCTTACGAGCAGTACTTC

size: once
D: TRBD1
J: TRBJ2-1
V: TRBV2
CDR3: CASSVWDSTYNEQFF
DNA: TGTGCCAGCAGCGTTTGGGACAGCACCTACAATGAGCAGTTCTTC

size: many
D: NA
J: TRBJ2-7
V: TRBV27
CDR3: CASSLRETYEQYF
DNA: TGTGCCAGCAGTTTAAGGGAGACCTACGAGCAGTACTTC

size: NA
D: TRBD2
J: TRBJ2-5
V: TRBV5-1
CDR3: CASSPQAGKETQYF
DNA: TGCGCCAGCAGCCCACAAGCGGGGAAGGAGACCCAGTACTTC

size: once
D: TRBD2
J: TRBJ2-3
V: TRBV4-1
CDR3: CASSLRLAGGTDTQYF
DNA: TGCGCCAGCAGCCTTCGACTAGCGGGGGGGACAGATACGCAGTATTTT

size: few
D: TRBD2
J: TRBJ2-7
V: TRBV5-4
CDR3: CASSLGSSGTYEQYF
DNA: TGTGCCAGCAGTCTTGGATCTAGCGGGACCTACGAGCAGTACTTC

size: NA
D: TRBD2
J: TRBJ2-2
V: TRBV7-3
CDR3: CASSLRLAGVGTGELFF
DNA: TGTGCCAGCAGCCTTAGACTAGCGGGAGTCGGCACCGGGGAGCTGTTTTTT

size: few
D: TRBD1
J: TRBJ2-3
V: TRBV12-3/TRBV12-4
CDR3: CASSSRDRGRQYF
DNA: TGTGCCAGCAGTTCCCGAGACAGGGGGCGGCAGTATTTT